These 22 T cell receptor beta chains were sequenced from one sample in a study of blood T cell repertoires in COVID-19. Produced via immunoSEQ multiplex PCR; TCRdb's table is partial and in-frame only. Found here are some 190,000 clones, around nine tenths of them singletons; the top ten hold 5.5% to 7%. The specimen sequenced was peripheral blood. These receptors all stem from a woman between 40 and 50 years old who had recovered from COVID-19.

The table lists this clone with a count of one. The chain recombines TRBV7-8 with TRBJ1-5; TRBD1 agrees at 12 bases. Germline values: CDR1 SGHVS, CDR2 FQNEAQ. This CDR3 has 15 amino acids. J gave up 5 bases and V 5 bases, and 4 bases lay outside the gene matches. CDR3 region: CASSPGQGAHQPQHF. The CDR3 bases are TGTGCCAGCAGCCCGGGACAGGGGGCGCATCAGCCCCAGCATTTT.

This chain links TRBV11-2 with TRBJ2-5, with TRBD2 matching over 12 bases. With 5 bases clipped from V and 5 bases from J, the junction kept 9 bases outside the gene matches. Germline V lookup: CDR1 SGHAT, CDR2 FQNNGV. This CDR3 contains 16 residues. The CDR3 region has the DNA TGTGCCAGCAGCCCGCGACTAGCGGGAGTCCTTGAGACCCAGTACTTC. Protein product: CASSPRLAGVLETQYF. Filled out from reference TRBV11-2 and TRBJ2-5, the complete variable domain reads EAGVAQSPRYKIIEKRQSVAFWCNPISGHATLYWYQQILGQGPKLLIQFQNNGVVDDSQLPKDRFSAERLKGVDSTLKIQPAKLEDSAVYLCASSPRLAGVLETQYFGPGTRLLVL.

V is TRBV27 and J is TRBJ2-2; tentative D call: TRBD1 (6 bases). The germline V and J ends were trimmed by 7 bases and 1 base, with 13 bases remaining between them. Germline CDR1 and CDR2: MNHEY and SMNVEV (reference sequence). The CDR3 covers 15 residues. The CDR3 DNA reads as TGTGCCAGCAAAATCGACAGGTTGAACACCGGGGAGCTGTTTTTT. Protein: CASKIDRLNTGELFF.

This clone was detected only a few times. The chain has TRBV7-2 and TRBJ1-2; D is possibly TRBD1 (6 bases). This CDR3 contains 13 residues. V was pared by 2 bases and J by 8 bases, with 12 bases between. Germline-derived CDR1 and CDR2 are SGHTA and FQGNSA. CDR3 amino acids: CASSLQGHLGYTF. The CDR3 DNA follows: TGTGCCAGCAGCTTACAGGGGCATCTAGGCTACACCTTC. Full variable domain (outside the CDR3, taken from reference TRBV7-2 and TRBJ1-2): GAGVSQSPSNKVTEKGKDVELRCDPISGHTALYWYRQSLGQGLEFLIYFQGNSAPDKSGLPSDRFSAERTGGSVSTLTIQRTQQEDSAVYLCASSLQGHLGYTFGSGTRLTVV.

The chain combines TRBV28 with TRBJ1-1; D remains ambiguous. V was shortened by 3 bases and J by 4 bases, with 12 bases between the two germline ends. Per germline, CDR1 MDHEN and CDR2 SYDVKM. The CDR3 sequence is 14 residues long. The CDR3 spells CASSFEGGGTEAFF. CDR3 nucleotides: TGTGCCAGCAGTTTCGAGGGCGGCGGCACTGAAGCTTTCTTT.

The table lists this clone with a few counts. The chain uses TRBV28 and TRBJ2-5; TRBD2 might be the D (7 bases). The ends were cut back, 7 bases at V and 5 bases at J, with 20 bases in the middle. The CDR3 runs 15 residues. Germline CDR1 reads MDHEN; CDR2 reads SYDVKM. The CDR3 sequence: CASTPSGGAVETQYF. Here the CDR3 DNA reads TGTGCCAGCACCCCGAGTGGGGGGGCAGTTGAGACCCAGTACTTC.

The J gene is TRBJ1-1, the V gene TRBV5-1, with 9 bases fitting TRBD1. This CDR3 has 13 amino acids. Germline assignment: CDR1 SGHRS and CDR2 YFSETQ. V shed 3 bases, J shed 6 bases, and the junction held 3 bases outside the gene matches. CDR3 sequence reads: CASSSGTGPEAFF. For the CDR3, the DNA is TGCGCCAGCAGCTCCGGGACAGGGCCTGAAGCTTTCTTT.

This chain links TRBV19 with TRBJ1-5; possible D gene TRBD1, 6 bases. V dropped 5 bases and J dropped 3 bases, with 11 bases sitting between them. Germline V gene data show CDR1 as LNHDA and CDR2 as SQIVND (reference sequence). CDR3 length equals 14 residues. Here the CDR3 DNA reads TGTGCCAGTAGTGCCGGACAGATCAATCAGCCCCAGCATTTT. Its protein product is CASSAGQINQPQHF. The full variable domain, in which reference TRBV19 and TRBJ1-5 provide the parts outside the CDR3, is DGGITQSPKYLFRKEGQNVTLSCEQNLNHDAMYWYRQDPGQGLRLIYYSQIVNDFQKGDIAEGYSVSREKKESFPLTVTSAQKNPTAFYLCASSAGQINQPQHFGDGTRLSIL.

This sequence joins TRBV4-3 and TRBJ2-1, with TRBD2 matching over 12 bases. The CDR3 length is 19 residues. The junction had 13 bases not matched to a gene; V was cut back by 0 bases and J by 7 bases. Germline lookup yields CDR1 LGHNA and CDR2 YSLEER. CDR3 region: CASSQDPSGRAQLNNEQFF. CDR3 bases: TGCGCCAGCAGCCAAGATCCTAGCGGGAGGGCCCAACTCAATAATGAGCAGTTCTTC.

The V call is TRBV30, the J call TRBJ1-1; TRBD1 agrees at 10 bases. CDR3 length: 15 amino acids. V trimming: 0 bases; J trimming: 5 bases; junction bases outside the gene matches: 6. Germline CDR1 and CDR2: GTSNPN and SVGIG (reference sequence). The CDR3 spells CAWSVPGQGRTEAFF. DNA for the CDR3: TGTGCCTGGAGTGTACCGGGACAGGGGCGAACTGAAGCTTTCTTT.

The CDR3 protein is CASSLATTATSSYEQYF. In nucleotides, the CDR3 is TGCGCCAGCAGCTTGGCCACGACAGCTACGTCCTCCTACGAGCAGTACTTC. V usage is TRBV5-1 and J usage is TRBJ2-7, with a possible D match to TRBD1 (5 bases). The CDR3 has 17 amino acids. Per germline, CDR1 SGHRS and CDR2 YFSETQ. V lost 0 bases to trimming and J lost 0 bases, with 16 bases between them.

V usage is TRBV27 and J usage is TRBJ2-5; TRBD1 aligns across 7 bases. V was pared by 0 bases and J by 4 bases, with 5 bases of the junction left unmatched. The V gene's germline CDR1 is MNHEY and CDR2 SMNVEV (reference sequence). This CDR3 contains 15 residues. CDR3 nucleotides: TGTGCCAGCAGTTTATCGGGACAGCGGTCAGAGACCCAGTACTTC. Translating gives CASSLSGQRSETQYF.

The chain's CDR3 is CASSITGFQETQYF. As DNA, the CDR3 is TGTGCCAGTAGTATAACAGGGTTCCAAGAGACCCAGTACTTC. The genes are TRBV19 and TRBJ2-5; D might be TRBD1 (6 bases). V was cut by 2 bases and J by 1 base, with 8 bases left in between. This CDR3 is 14 amino acids long. Germline CDR1 reads LNHDA; CDR2 reads SQIVND (reference sequence).

This chain joins TRBV7-4 and TRBJ2-7, with TRBD1 matching 8 bases. Germline-derived CDR1 and CDR2 are SGHVT and SQSDAQ. The J segment lost 2 bases and the V segment lost 0 bases, leaving 6 bases of the junction unmatched. The CDR3 loop spans 16 amino acids. Here the CDR3 DNA reads TGTGCCAGCAGCTTAGCAAACAGGGGGAGCACCTACGAGCAGTACTTC. Amino acid sequence: CASSLANRGSTYEQYF.

This chain connects TRBV5-1 to TRBJ1-2, with 7 bases aligning to TRBD1. Germline V lookup: CDR1 SGHRS, CDR2 YFSETQ. This CDR3 spans 12 amino acids. V gave up 3 bases and J gave up 9 bases; unmatched junction bases: 5. CDR3 DNA sequence: TGCGCCAGCAGCTCGGGACAGCCAAGCTACACCTTC. Translated: CASSSGQPSYTF.

CDR3 DNA: TGTGCCAGCCAACGATCGGGAGTTAGCGGGAGGGCCCTAACCTACGAGCAGTACTTC. As protein: CASQRSGVSGRALTYEQYF. The V call is TRBV27, the J call TRBJ2-7; TRBD2 agrees at 11 bases. This CDR3 is built from 19 residues. V shed 8 bases, J shed 2 bases, and the junction held 20 bases outside the gene matches. CDR1 and CDR2 (germline): MNHEY, SMNVEV (reference sequence).

This clone came up once. The CDR3 region has the DNA TGTGCCAGTACCGACCTTTACAACGGGGGACAGATGAGCTCTGGGGCCAACGTCCTGACTTTC. As protein: CASTDLYNGGQMSSGANVLTF. V and J are TRBV19 and TRBJ2-6; perhaps TRBD1 as D (7 bases). Germline V CDR1 and CDR2: LNHDA, SQIVND (reference sequence). The CDR3 loop spans 21 amino acids. Trimming removed 7 bases from V and 0 bases from J, with 28 bases in between.

The chain is built from TRBV25-1 and TRBJ2-5, with 9 bases that match TRBD1. V shed 2 bases and J 5 bases; nucleotides not matched to a gene: 15. There are 18 residues in the CDR3. The germline V gene has CDR1 MGHDK and CDR2 SYGVNS. The CDR3 DNA reads TGTGCCAGCAGTGAAAGTTTCGCATACTCGGGACAGGGTGAGACCCAGTACTTC. Its translation is CASSESFAYSGQGETQYF.

The chain is built from TRBV6-1 and TRBJ1-5, with a weak D call TRBD1 (6 bases). V gave up 3 bases and J gave up 3 bases, with 9 bases separating them. The CDR3 has 14 amino acids. CDR1 MNHNS and CDR2 SASEGT come from the germline V gene. Here the CDR3 DNA reads TGTGCCAGCAGTGAGAACAGGGCCAATCAGCCCCAGCATTTT. Protein: CASSENRANQPQHF.

The chain employs TRBV18 and TRBJ1-1; 10 bases are a match to TRBD1. V lost 2 bases to trimming and J lost 5 bases; unmatched junction nucleotides: 5. CDR3 length equals 15 residues. CDR1 is KGHSH and CDR2 is LQKENI in the germline V gene. CDR3 amino acids: CASSPTGQGGTEAFF. CDR3 sequence (DNA): TGTGCCAGCTCACCAACTGGACAGGGGGGGACTGAAGCTTTCTTT.

This chain links TRBV30 with TRBJ2-5; 8 bases are a match to TRBD2. This CDR3 is 13 amino acids long. Germline CDR1 reads GTSNPN; CDR2 reads SVGIG (reference sequence). V was pared by 5 bases and J by 2 bases, with 4 bases of the junction left unmatched. CDR3 nucleotides: TGTGCCTGGGGTTTAGCGGGACAAGAGACCCAGTACTTC. This translates into CAWGLAGQETQYF.

The chain couples TRBV6-6 to TRBJ2-1; weak D call: TRBD1 (6 bases). Trimming removed 5 bases at V and 6 bases at J, with 23 bases between. The germline gives CDR1 MNHNY, CDR2 SVGAGI (reference sequence). This CDR3 is 17 amino acids long. CDR3 residues: CASSPPYRVRNTNEQFF. CDR3 coding DNA: TGTGCCAGCAGTCCCCCGTACAGGGTGAGGAACACCAATGAGCAGTTCTTC.